This is a list of T cell receptor beta chains from one sample in a study of OX40 agonist ivuxolimab in advanced cancers. Assay used: immunoSEQ multiplex PCR; TCRdb lists only in-frame clones, some missing. This table holds 70,000 or so clones, around 90% found once. The source material was CD4+ or CD8+ T cells sorted from blood, sampled in a trial of the OX40 agonist ivuxolimab. These receptors all come from an adult with an advanced solid tumor such as melanoma, head and neck, liver or kidney cancer. CDR3s include the opening cysteine and the closing phenylalanine or tryptophan. Fields, in order: CDR3 DNA, CDR3 protein, D gene, V gene, clone size, CDR3 length, J gene. D genes are given only for firm matches. The size field is filled for only some rows; it gives once, few, many or a size class.

TGTGCCAGTAGTCGACAGGGGGACTATGGCTACACCTTC CASSRQGDYGYTF TRBD1 TRBV19 NA 13 TRBJ1-2
TGTGCCAGCAGCGGAGCCCTTGAAGCTTTCTTT CASSGALEAFF NA TRBV11-2 NA 11 TRBJ1-1
TGTGCCAGCAGTGAGACCAGAGAGTATGGCTACACCTTC CASSETREYGYTF NA TRBV2 NA 13 TRBJ1-2
TGTGCCTGCTGGAACCGGGACAGGGGCCACGAGCAGTACTTC CACWNRDRGHEQYF TRBD1 TRBV30 NA 14 TRBJ2-7
TGTGCCAGCACGGGGGACTCGCTCTCCCACACCGGGGAGCTGTTTTTT CASTGDSLSHTGELFF NA TRBV6-6 NA 16 TRBJ2-2
TGTGCCAGCAGTTCACTTACCTACGAGCAGTACTTC CASSSLTYEQYF NA TRBV27 NA 12 TRBJ2-7
TGTGCCAGCGGGGGGGCTGTCTCCTACGAGCAGTACTTC CASGGAVSYEQYF NA TRBV27 once 13 TRBJ2-7
TGTGCCAGCAGCTTATACCTCGGTCAGGGGGATGTTGAGCAGTTCTTC CASSLYLGQGDVEQFF TRBD1 TRBV7-2 NA 16 TRBJ2-1
TGTGCCAGCAGTGAAATCGGACCTCATGGCTACACCTTC CASSEIGPHGYTF NA TRBV6-1 NA 13 TRBJ1-2
TGTGCCAGCAGTGAAGCGCCAGGGTCGGGAGACACCATATATTTT CASSEAPGSGDTIYF NA TRBV6-1 NA 15 TRBJ1-3
TGTGCCAGCAGTGAAGATCGGACATTCTCTGGAAACACCATATATTTT CASSEDRTFSGNTIYF NA TRBV2 NA 16 TRBJ1-3
TGCGCCAGCAGCCAAGACAGTTCCCTGAATGAAAAACTGTTTTTT CASSQDSSLNEKLFF NA TRBV4-3 NA 15 TRBJ1-4